The T cell receptor (beta chain) under discussion was sequenced for a study of blood T cell repertoires in COVID-19. Grouping used clinical history reported by participants in a survey and questionnaire. The CDR3 is 14 amino acids. In germline, CDR1 is MNHEY, CDR2 SVGAGI. The germline V and J ends were trimmed by 0 bases and 7 bases, with 12 bases remaining between them. This table comes from immunoSEQ multiplex PCR, and its TCRdb copy is limited to in-frame clones, with some not included. The sample contains more than 150,000 clones, roughly 84% of which appear only once. The TCR originated in a woman between 50 and 59 years old who had recovered from COVID-19. Sequenced: PBMCs or T cells enriched from blood (not recorded which). The chain joins TRBV6-5 to TRBJ1-2; no clear D gene. The DNA of the CDR3 is TGTGCCAGCAGTTACTCGACGTTGGGAGGTGGCTACACCTTC. Protein sequence: CASSYSTLGGGYTF.